One sample yielded the 3 T cell receptor beta chains listed below, sequenced in a study of cytomegalovirus exposure and HLA in healthy donors. The method was immunoSEQ multiplex PCR; TCRdb's version includes in-frame clones alone and lacks a portion of them. Of 150,000 to 200,000 clones in the sample, 84% are singletons; the top ten hold 2.5% to 3%. The sequenced material came from PBMCs. The receptors come from a woman younger than 30 in good health and CMV-seropositive.

The V gene is TRBV2, the J gene TRBJ1-4; D is unresolved. The V and J ends lost 4 bases and 0 bases respectively, with 9 bases between them. Germline CDR1 is SNHLY and CDR2 is FYNNEI. This CDR3 is 15 amino acids long. The CDR3 loop is CASSVGLTTNEKLFF. The DNA of the CDR3 is TGTGCCAGCAGTGTCGGACTAACAACTAATGAAAAACTGTTTTTT.

The J gene is TRBJ1-2, the V gene TRBV7-9, with no clear D. The CDR3 contains 19 residues. The germline V gene has CDR1 SEHNR and CDR2 FQNEAQ (reference sequence). The germline V and J ends were trimmed by 4 bases and 4 bases, with 28 bases remaining between them. This CDR3 is CASSYYFTGDSSSGYGYTF. In nucleotides, the CDR3 is TGTGCCAGCAGCTATTATTTCACCGGGGATTCATCATCGGGCTATGGCTACACCTTC.

The chain recombines TRBV18 with TRBJ1-1; 9 bases agree with TRBD1. Germline V gene data show CDR1 as KGHSH and CDR2 as LQKENI. The CDR3 contains 16 residues. V gave up 3 bases and J gave up 3 bases; unmatched junction bases: 8. As DNA, the CDR3 is TGTGCCAGCTCACCCCGGGACAGGGTATCGGACACTGAAGCTTTCTTT. As protein: CASSPRDRVSDTEAFF.